These T cell receptor beta chains were read from a single sample in a study of blood T cell repertoires in COVID-19. Method: immunoSEQ multiplex PCR; TCRdb's copy keeps in-frame clones and lacks some. The profile covers a few hundred thousand clones, with roughly 85% appearing a single time and roughly 3.6% taken by the ten largest. Sequenced input: peripheral blood. The receptors were gathered from a woman aged 18 to 35 with acute or convalescent COVID-19. Both conserved end residues are part of each CDR3. The D gene is left open where the match is weak. The size entry is marked missing in some rows and otherwise reads once, few, many or a size class.

clone size | J gene | V gene | D gene | CDR3 protein | CDR3 DNA
- | TRBJ1-2 | TRBV24-1 | TRBD1 | CATSDHRGRRIEYGYTF | TGTGCCACCAGTGATCACAGGGGGCGACGGATAGAGTATGGCTACACCTTC
once | TRBJ2-5 | TRBV2 | TRBD2 | CASRGTSETQYF | TGTGCCAGCAGGGGGACTAGCGAGACCCAGTACTTC
- | TRBJ1-1 | TRBV9 | - | CASSPGPMNTEAFF | TGTGCCAGCAGCCCTGGGCCTATGAACACTGAAGCTTTCTTT
- | TRBJ1-3 | TRBV9 | - | CASSGITAGNTIYF | TGTGCCAGCAGCGGAATAACAGCTGGAAACACCATATATTTT
- | TRBJ1-2 | TRBV6-1 | TRBD1 | CASSESGLTGGGYTF | TGTGCCAGCAGTGAATCCGGGTTGACAGGGGGTGGCTACACCTTC
- | TRBJ1-4 | TRBV12-5 | - | CASGPGEGINEKLFF | TGTGCTAGTGGTCCGGGAGAGGGAATTAATGAAAAACTGTTTTTT
- | TRBJ1-3 | TRBV15 | - | CATSRRMLVDTIYF | TGTGCCACCAGCCGGCGGATGCTGGTAGACACCATATATTTT
once | TRBJ1-4 | TRBV28 | - | CASSLFGGQETNEKLFF | TGTGCCAGCAGTTTATTCGGGGGGCAGGAGACTAATGAAAAACTGTTTTTT
- | TRBJ2-2 | TRBV7-9 | - | CASILTGSLVPNTGELFF | TGTGCCAGCATCCTAACCGGGTCCCTAGTTCCGAACACCGGGGAGCTGTTTTTT
- | TRBJ2-7 | TRBV11-2 | TRBD1 | CASSLVQGARDEQYF | TGTGCCAGCAGCTTAGTCCAGGGGGCAAGAGACGAGCAGTACTTC